This T cell receptor (beta chain) was found in a study of T-cell memory formation after mild COVID-19. Background on the study: Most TCR clusters belonged to a single donor. Study outcomes and limitations: Later expanders leaned toward CD4+, whereas clones contracting from day 15 to 85 were balanced CD4/CD8. There were some responding clones in pre-infection memory, which suggested that cross-reactive memory had joined.

Germline CDR1 is ENHRY and CDR2 is SYGVKD. CDR3 size: 15 residues. The germline V and J ends were trimmed by 6 bases and 4 bases, with 16 bases remaining between them. Details on this clonotype: Its antigen remains unknown.

Employing constant-segment primers, 5'RACE generated TCR alpha and TCR beta cDNA libraries bearing sample barcodes and UMIs. TCRdb used MiXCR to reprocess the 5' RACE reads, holding one entry per CDR3 protein. The repertoire includes fewer than 350,000 distinct CDR3 sequences, around a sixth of them detected once, and about a fifth sits in the top ten. Sequenced input: PBMCs or a T cell subset sorted from them (not recorded which). V is TRBV10-3 and J is TRBJ2-1, with D possibly being TRBD2 (6 bases). The sequence derives from a man in his late teens or twenties who had mild COVID-19 (a few samples of this study predate the infection). Cell type and time point are not known. The CDR3 coding sequence is TGTGCCATCAGGCCCTTTGGGGCGGGGTACAATGAGCAGTTCTTC. The encoded protein is CAIRPFGAGYNEQFF.